This T cell receptor (beta chain) is drawn from a study of blood T cells in healthy people across ages. Together with a sample-barcoded 5' primer, a J-beta primer mix was included in a second PCR lasting roughly 6 to 12 cycles. Using its own MiXCR run on the 5' RACE reads, TCRdb lists one record per CDR3 protein. The repertoire holds about 2 million distinct CDR3 sequences, around 50% seen once, with approximately 2.1% in the top ten. Concerning this clonotype: Its antigen remains unidentified. Germline is not matched at one junction end, which may reflect a read error.

Peripheral blood samples of roughly 9.8 milliliters were drawn from each donor. Findings and limits, study-wide: Using unsorted PBMCs precluded a conclusive naive versus antigen-experienced comparison. Diversity of TCR beta correlated strongly with naive T cell percentage.

The CDR3 covers 18 residues. Germline V gene data show CDR1 as SGHDT and CDR2 as YYEEEE. The receptor's source is a woman aged 40 to 50 in good health. The rearrangement joins TRBV5-6 to TRBJ2-4, with 7 bases lining up with TRBD2. The specimen sequenced was blood. The CDR3 region is CVSSHKRGDPLAKNIQYF. For the CDR3, the DNA is TGTGTCAGCAGTCATAAGCGGGGAGATCCGCTAGCCAAAAACATTCAGTACTTC.